A selection of T cell receptor beta chains follows, all from one sample in a study of cytomegalovirus exposure and HLA in healthy donors. Profiling relied on immunoSEQ multiplex PCR, and the TCRdb table lists in-frame clones only, not all of them. Of about 80,000 clones listed, around 80% are singletons. Material for sequencing was PBMCs. The receptors derive from a man aged 50-59 years in good health and CMV-seropositive. The CDR3 runs from the conserved cysteine through the conserved F or W.

j_gene	v_gene	CDR3aa
TRBJ1-4	TRBV2	CASSGTGEGEKLFF
TRBJ1-2	TRBV2	CASSQDRVMGGYTF
TRBJ2-7	TRBV6-5	CASSYSGNRVHEQYF
TRBJ2-3	TRBV5-1	CASSFGQGNTDTQYF
TRBJ2-1	TRBV11-2	CASRSTSGSRNEQFF
TRBJ2-7	TRBV5-1	CASSWGGTSITIRSYEQYF
TRBJ2-1	TRBV19	CASSIRREGPGNEQFF
TRBJ2-4	TRBV5-1	CASSMSGGIQYF
TRBJ2-7	TRBV2	CASRRLGAGAAYEQYF
TRBJ2-2	TRBV5-1	CASSFSGQNTGELFF
TRBJ1-2	TRBV4-2	CASSQDAGGYGYTF
TRBJ2-4	TRBV30	CAWYIEGWDSQYF
TRBJ2-4	TRBV5-1	CASSLGPGVTIQYF
TRBJ1-1	TRBV7-2	CASSLAALTGLMGTEAFF
TRBJ1-2	TRBV4-2	CASSQPTGRTTNYGYTF
TRBJ1-4	TRBV15	CATSREQGLGEKLFF
TRBJ2-4	TRBV30	CAWSERGTDPRGMDIQYF
TRBJ1-3	TRBV6-5	CASSWDSESGNTIYF
TRBJ2-7	TRBV5-1	CASSRSRGDGQYF
TRBJ2-5	TRBV5-4	CASSRTSGREETQYF
TRBJ1-3	TRBV7-9	CASRPNRDSSGNTIYF
TRBJ1-2	TRBV10-2	CASSDQTGGGYTF
TRBJ1-4	TRBV7-2	CASSLEQGREKLFF
TRBJ2-7	TRBV5-5	CASSREGQGKREQYF
TRBJ1-1	TRBV18	CASSRRGFVDEAFF
TRBJ2-5	TRBV5-8	CASSRGGETQYF
TRBJ2-7	TRBV19	CASSVTGNRVNEQYF
TRBJ2-5	TRBV6-1	CASSEEGGAWETQYF
TRBJ2-5	TRBV12-5	CASGFDRVGGETQYF
TRBJ2-7	TRBV5-3	CARSFTGNGEQYF
TRBJ1-1	TRBV4-2	CASSQSGGLNTEAFF
TRBJ2-1	TRBV7-9	CASSLRQDPEQFF
TRBJ1-4	TRBV7-9	CSSSPSRRDRIVEKLFF
TRBJ2-7	TRBV27	CASNPGGSGPYEQYF
TRBJ1-5	TRBV7-2	CASSQAAGGNQPQHF
TRBJ2-3	TRBV7-2	CASSSTSIRTDTQYF
TRBJ2-5	TRBV12-5	CASGLSLGLQETQYF
TRBJ2-7	TRBV9	CASSLQGDRVEQYF
TRBJ1-5	TRBV25-1	CASHRDLFQPQHF
TRBJ2-5	TRBV5-1	CASSFLLGGQETQYF
TRBJ2-7	TRBV19	CASSQGRVYEQYF
TRBJ2-7	TRBV4-2	CASSQSTGTRGEQYF
.	TRBV12-5	CASGRDRDYEQYF
TRBJ2-3	TRBV6-6	CASKREGNTDTQYF
TRBJ1-1	TRBV4-1	CASSQGRDINTEAFF
TRBJ1-1	TRBV19	CASTGQINTEAFF